A single sample is the source of the 10 T cell receptor beta chains below, sequenced in a study of response to subunit inactivated influenza vaccine. One entry per CDR3 protein results from TCRdb running MiXCR on the RT-PCR reads. The sample comprises over 400,000 distinct CDR3 sequences, approximately 11% of which are singletons, and less than 15% rests with the top ten. This specimen consisted of PBMCs from blood, obtained roughly 46 days after vaccination. The receptors here all came from a man between 45 and 60 years old who received an inactivated influenza vaccine.

The V gene is TRBV9, the J gene TRBJ2-1; D is ambiguous. The V gene's germline CDR1 is SGDLS and CDR2 YYNGEE. The CDR3 length is 16 residues. V was shortened by 0 bases and J by 4 bases, with 14 bases between the two germline ends. Here the CDR3 DNA reads TGTGCCAGCAGCGTAGCGGACGCTGGGAATTACAATGAGCAGTTCTTC. It is translated as CASSVADAGNYNEQFF.

There are many counts of this clonotype. CDR3 loop: CASSLAEAGAGYEQFF. For the CDR3, the DNA is TGCGCCAGCAGCTTGGCCGAGGCGGGGGCGGGCTATGAGCAGTTCTTC. V and J are TRBV5-1 and TRBJ2-1, with TRBD2 as a possible D gene (7 bases). CDR1 is SGHRS, CDR2 YFSETQ, per germline. The CDR3 length is 16 residues. The germline V and J ends were trimmed by 0 bases and 8 bases, with 18 bases remaining between them.

The J gene is TRBJ1-1, the V gene TRBV5-1, with 7 bases matching TRBD1. This CDR3 spans 16 amino acids. Germline V lookup: CDR1 SGHRS, CDR2 YFSETQ. V lost 4 bases, J lost 0 bases, and 9 bases stayed unmatched. The CDR3 nucleotides read TGCGCCAGCAGCCGGGACGGACAGGCCTTGAACACTGAAGCTTTCTTT. Protein product: CASSRDGQALNTEAFF. Full variable domain (remainder filled in from reference TRBV5-1 and TRBJ1-1): KAGVTQTPRYLIKTRGQQVTLSCSPISGHRSVSWYQQTPGQGLQFLFEYFSETQRNKGNFPGRFSGRQFSNSRSEMNVSTLELGDSALYLCASSRDGQALNTEAFFGQGTRLTVV.

The chain joins TRBV28 to TRBJ2-5; 7 nucleotides match TRBD1. The CDR3 runs 14 residues. Losses at the gene ends were 7 bases for V and 5 bases for J; bases not matched to a gene: 10. Germline V gives CDR1 MDHEN, CDR2 SYDVKM. In DNA form, the CDR3 reads TGTGCCAGCAAAAACAGGGGCTTTTACGAGACCCAGTACTTC. Encoded protein: CASKNRGFYETQYF.

This clonotype has at least ten counts. V and J are TRBV4-1 and TRBJ2-3; tentatively, D is TRBD2 (5 bases). CDR1 is MGHRA and CDR2 is YSYEKL in the germline V gene. The V and J ends lost 1 base and 5 bases respectively, with 13 bases between them. The CDR3 consists of 15 residues. The CDR3 coding sequence is TGCGCCAGCAGCCAAGGAACCCGGGATGTAGATACGCAGTATTTT. This gives the protein CASSQGTRDVDTQYF.

This clonotype was seen only a few times. J is TRBJ2-1 and V is TRBV20-1, with TRBD2 identical over 15 bases. With 6 bases clipped from V and 8 bases from J, the junction kept 11 bases outside the gene matches. The CDR3 spans 16 residues. Looked up from germline, CDR1 is DFQATT and CDR2 is SNEGSKA (reference sequence). The CDR3 sequence is CSALTGTSGRFDEQFF. CDR3 nucleotide sequence: TGCAGTGCGTTAACAGGGACTAGCGGGAGGTTCGATGAGCAGTTCTTC.

To note about this clonotype: A much larger clone lies a single base off, so this may be a read error. The rearrangement joins TRBV9 to TRBJ2-1, with D possibly being TRBD2 (5 bases). The CDR3 has 16 residues. Germline CDR1 SGDLS, CDR2 YYNGEE. Here the CDR3 DNA reads TGTACCAGCAGCGTAGCCGGGATGAGCTCCTACAATGAGCAGTTCTTC. Translation gives CTSSVAGMSSYNEQFF. The variable domain in full, with the rest retrieved from reference TRBV9 and TRBJ2-1, is DSGVTQTPKHLITATGQRVTLRCSPRSGDLSVYWYQQSLDQGLQFLIQYYNGEERAKGNILERFSAQQFPDLHSELNLSSLELGDSALYFCTSSVAGMSSYNEQFFGPGTRLTVL.

This chain joins TRBV7-8 and TRBJ1-1; 7 bases are shared with TRBD1. V shed 2 bases, J shed 1 base, and the junction held 13 bases outside the gene matches. The CDR3 consists of 18 residues. Germline V gene sequence: CDR1 SGHVS, CDR2 FQNEAQ. CDR3 sequence reads: CASSLLLWSGTENTEAFF. Here the CDR3 DNA reads TGTGCCAGCAGCTTACTGCTTTGGTCCGGGACAGAGAACACTGAAGCTTTCTTT.

The sample holds many counts of this clonotype. The chain employs TRBV7-2 and TRBJ2-7; TRBD2 matches 11 bases. Germline-derived CDR1 and CDR2 are SGHTA and FQGNSA. This CDR3 comprises 15 residues. V dropped 0 bases and J dropped 6; count of bases not matched to a gene: 4. Here the CDR3 reads CASSLASGRAFEQYF. For the CDR3, the DNA is TGTGCCAGCAGCTTAGCTAGCGGGAGGGCCTTCGAGCAGTACTTC.

As to this clonotype: An end of the junction differs from the germline gene, which may be a read error. CDR3 DNA: TGTGCCAGCAGCCCAACTAGCGGGGGGTACAATGTGCAGTTCTTC. Translating it yields CASSPTSGGYNVQFF. V and J are TRBV7-2 and TRBJ2-1, with TRBD2 identical over 12 bases. Germline CDR1 SGHTA, CDR2 FQGNSA. The CDR3 is 15 residues long.